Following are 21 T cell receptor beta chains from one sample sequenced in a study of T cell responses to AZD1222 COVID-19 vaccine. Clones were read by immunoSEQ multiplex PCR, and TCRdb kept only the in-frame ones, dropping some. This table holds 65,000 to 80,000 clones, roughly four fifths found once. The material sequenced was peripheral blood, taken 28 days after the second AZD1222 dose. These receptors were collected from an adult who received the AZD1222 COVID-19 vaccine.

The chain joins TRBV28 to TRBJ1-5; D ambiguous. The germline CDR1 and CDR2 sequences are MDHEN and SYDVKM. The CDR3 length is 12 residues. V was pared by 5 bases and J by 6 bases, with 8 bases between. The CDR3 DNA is TGTGCCAGCAGTCGTCCCCCTCAGCCCCAGCATTTT. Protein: CASSRPPQPQHF.

CDR3: CASRLQGNTEAFF. In nucleotides, the CDR3 is TGTGCCAGCAGACTGCAGGGGAACACTGAAGCTTTCTTT. The chain links TRBV11-2 to TRBJ1-1; possible D gene TRBD1, 5 bases. V was cut by 6 bases and J by 1 base, with 9 bases left in between. Germline V CDR1 and CDR2: SGHAT, FQNNGV. This CDR3 contains 13 residues.

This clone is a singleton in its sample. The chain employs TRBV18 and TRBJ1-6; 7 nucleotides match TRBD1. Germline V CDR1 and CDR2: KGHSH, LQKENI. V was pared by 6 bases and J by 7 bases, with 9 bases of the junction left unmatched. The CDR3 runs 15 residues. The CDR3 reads CASSREGALNSPLHF. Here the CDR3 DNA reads TGTGCCAGCTCCCGGGAGGGGGCATTGAATTCACCCCTCCACTTT.

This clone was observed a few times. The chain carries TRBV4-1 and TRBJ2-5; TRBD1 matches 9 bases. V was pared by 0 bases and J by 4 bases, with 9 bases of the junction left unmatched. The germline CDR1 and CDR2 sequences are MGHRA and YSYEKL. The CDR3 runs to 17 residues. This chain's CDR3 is CASSQDLGQGTGETQYF. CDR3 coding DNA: TGCGCCAGCAGCCAAGATCTAGGACAGGGGACTGGAGAGACCCAGTACTTC.

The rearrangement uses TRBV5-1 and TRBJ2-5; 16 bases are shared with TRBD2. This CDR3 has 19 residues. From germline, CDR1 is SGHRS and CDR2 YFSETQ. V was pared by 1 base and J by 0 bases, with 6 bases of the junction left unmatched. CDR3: CASSLMGLAGGMYQETQYF. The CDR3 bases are TGCGCCAGCAGCTTGATGGGACTAGCGGGAGGGATGTACCAAGAGACCCAGTACTTC.

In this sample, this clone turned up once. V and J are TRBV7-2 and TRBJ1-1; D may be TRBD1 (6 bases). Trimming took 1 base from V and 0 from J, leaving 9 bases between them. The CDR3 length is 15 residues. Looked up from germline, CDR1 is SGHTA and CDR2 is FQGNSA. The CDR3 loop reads CASSLGGRMNTEAFF. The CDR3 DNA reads TGTGCCAGCAGCTTAGGGGGGCGGATGAACACTGAAGCTTTCTTT.

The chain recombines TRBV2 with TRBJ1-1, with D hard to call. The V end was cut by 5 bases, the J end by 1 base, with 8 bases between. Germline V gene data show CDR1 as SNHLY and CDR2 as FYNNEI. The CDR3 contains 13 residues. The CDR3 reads CASSRNRNTEAFF. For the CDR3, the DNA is TGTGCCAGCAGTAGGAACAGGAACACTGAAGCTTTCTTT. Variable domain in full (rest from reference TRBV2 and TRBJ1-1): EPEVTQTPSHQVTQMGQEVILRCVPISNHLYFYWYRQILGQKVEFLVSFYNNEISEKSEIFDDQFSVERPDGSNFTLKIRSTKLEDSAMYFCASSRNRNTEAFFGQGTRLTVV.

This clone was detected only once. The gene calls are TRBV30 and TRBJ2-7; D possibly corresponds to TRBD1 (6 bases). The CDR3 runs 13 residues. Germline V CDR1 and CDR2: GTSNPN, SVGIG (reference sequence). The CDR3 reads CGYRRQAGHEQYF. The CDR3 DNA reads TGTGGCTATCGTAGACAGGCCGGCCACGAGCAGTACTTC.

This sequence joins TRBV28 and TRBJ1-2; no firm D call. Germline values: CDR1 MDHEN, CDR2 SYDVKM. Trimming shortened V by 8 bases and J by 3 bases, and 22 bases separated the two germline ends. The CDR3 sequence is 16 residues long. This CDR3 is CASQFLSRADYYGYTF. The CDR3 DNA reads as TGTGCCAGCCAATTCTTAAGCCGGGCAGACTACTATGGCTACACCTTC.

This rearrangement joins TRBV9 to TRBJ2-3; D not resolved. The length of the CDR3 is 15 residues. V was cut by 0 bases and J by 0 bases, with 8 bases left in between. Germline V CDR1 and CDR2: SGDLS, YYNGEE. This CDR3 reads CASSVAPTSTDTQYF. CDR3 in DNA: TGTGCCAGCAGCGTAGCCCCCACTAGCACAGATACGCAGTATTTT.

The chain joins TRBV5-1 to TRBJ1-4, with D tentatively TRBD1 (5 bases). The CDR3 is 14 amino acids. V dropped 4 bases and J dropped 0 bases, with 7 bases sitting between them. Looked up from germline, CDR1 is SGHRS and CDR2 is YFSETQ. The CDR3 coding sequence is TGCGCCAGCAGCCTGACAGCAACTAATGAAAAACTGTTTTTT. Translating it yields CASSLTATNEKLFF.

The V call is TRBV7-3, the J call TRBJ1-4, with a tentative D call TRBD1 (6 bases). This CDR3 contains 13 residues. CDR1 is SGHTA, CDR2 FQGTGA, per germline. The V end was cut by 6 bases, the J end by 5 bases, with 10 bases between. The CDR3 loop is CASSLGANEKLFF. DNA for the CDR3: TGTGCCAGCAGTCTGGGGGCAAATGAAAAACTGTTTTTT. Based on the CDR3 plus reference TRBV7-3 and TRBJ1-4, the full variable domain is GAGVSQTPSNKVTEKGKYVELRCDPISGHTALYWYRQSLGQGPEFLIYFQGTGAADDSGLPNDRFFAVRPEGSVSTLKIQRTERGDSAVYLCASSLGANEKLFFGSGTQLSVL.

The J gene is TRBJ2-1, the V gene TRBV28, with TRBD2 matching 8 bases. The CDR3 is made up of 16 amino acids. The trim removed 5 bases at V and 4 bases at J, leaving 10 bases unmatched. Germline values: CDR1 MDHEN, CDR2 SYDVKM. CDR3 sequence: CASSLTSGSRYNEQFF. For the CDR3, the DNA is TGTGCCAGCAGTCTTACTAGCGGTTCCAGGTACAATGAGCAGTTCTTC.

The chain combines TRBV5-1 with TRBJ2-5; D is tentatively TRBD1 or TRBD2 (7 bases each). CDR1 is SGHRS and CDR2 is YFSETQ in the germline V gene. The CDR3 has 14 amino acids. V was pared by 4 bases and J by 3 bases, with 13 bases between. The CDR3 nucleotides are TGCGCCAGCAGCCCCCAGGGGGGGAAAGAGACCCAGTACTTC. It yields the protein CASSPQGGKETQYF. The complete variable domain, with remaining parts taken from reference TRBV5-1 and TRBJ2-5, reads KAGVTQTPRYLIKTRGQQVTLSCSPISGHRSVSWYQQTPGQGLQFLFEYFSETQRNKGNFPGRFSGRQFSNSRSEMNVSTLELGDSALYLCASSPQGGKETQYFGPGTRLLVL.

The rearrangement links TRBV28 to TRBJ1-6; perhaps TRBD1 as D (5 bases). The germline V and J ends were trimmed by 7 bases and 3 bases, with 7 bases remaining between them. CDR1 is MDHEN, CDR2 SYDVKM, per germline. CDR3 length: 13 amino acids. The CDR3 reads CASKDSYNSPLHF. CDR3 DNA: TGTGCCAGCAAAGACAGCTATAATTCACCCCTCCACTTT. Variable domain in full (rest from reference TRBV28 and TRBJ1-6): DVKVTQSSRYLVKRTGEKVFLECVQDMDHENMFWYRQDPGLGLRLIYFSYDVKMKEKGDIPEGYSVSREKKERFSLILESASTNQTSMYLCASKDSYNSPLHFGNGTRLTVT.

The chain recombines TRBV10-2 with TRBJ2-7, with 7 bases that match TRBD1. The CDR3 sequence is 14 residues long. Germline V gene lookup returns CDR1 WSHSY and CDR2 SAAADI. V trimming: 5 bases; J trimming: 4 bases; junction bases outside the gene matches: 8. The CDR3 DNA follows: TGCGCCAGCAGTTACGACAGGGTCCCATACGAGCAGTACTTC. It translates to CASSYDRVPYEQYF.

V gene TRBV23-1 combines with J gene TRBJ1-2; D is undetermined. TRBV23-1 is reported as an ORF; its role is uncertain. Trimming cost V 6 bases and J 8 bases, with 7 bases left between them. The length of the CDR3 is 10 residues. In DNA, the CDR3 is TGCGCCAGCAGCCGAGACGGCTACACCTTC. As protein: CASSRDGYTF.

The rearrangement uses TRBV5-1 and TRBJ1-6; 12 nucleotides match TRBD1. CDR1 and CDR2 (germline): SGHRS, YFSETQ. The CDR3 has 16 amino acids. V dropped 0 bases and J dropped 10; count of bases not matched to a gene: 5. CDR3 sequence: CASSLEGQGAQSPLHF. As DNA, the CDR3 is TGCGCCAGCAGCTTGGAGGGACAGGGGGCCCAATCACCCCTCCACTTT.

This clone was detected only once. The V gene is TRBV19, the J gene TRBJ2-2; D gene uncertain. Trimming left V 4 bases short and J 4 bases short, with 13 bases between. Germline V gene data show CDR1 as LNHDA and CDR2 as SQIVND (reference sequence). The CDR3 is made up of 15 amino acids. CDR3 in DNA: TGTGCCAGTAGTACCATGGGCGGCTTCACCGGGGAGCTGTTTTTT. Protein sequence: CASSTMGGFTGELFF.

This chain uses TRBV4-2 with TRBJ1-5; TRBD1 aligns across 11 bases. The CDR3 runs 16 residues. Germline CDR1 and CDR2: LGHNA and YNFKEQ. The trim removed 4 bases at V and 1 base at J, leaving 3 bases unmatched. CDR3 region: CASSLGQGASNQPQHF. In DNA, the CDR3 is TGTGCCAGCAGCCTCGGACAGGGGGCAAGCAATCAGCCCCAGCATTTT.

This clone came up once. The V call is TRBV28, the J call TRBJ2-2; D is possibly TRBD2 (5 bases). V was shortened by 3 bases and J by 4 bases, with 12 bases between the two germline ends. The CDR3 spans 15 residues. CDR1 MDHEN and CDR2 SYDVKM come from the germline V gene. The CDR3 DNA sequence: TGTGCCAGCAGTTTTGAGAGGGCGCCCACCGGGGAGCTGTTTTTT. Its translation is CASSFERAPTGELFF.